This T cell receptor (beta chain) was found in a study of T cells in Graves' hyperthyroidism and ophthalmopathy. Study background: Peripheral blood was drawn at first diagnosis, prior to all treatment.

This clonotype was observed many times. The length of the CDR3 is 18 residues. Germline CDR1 is LGHNA and CDR2 is YNFKEQ. V dropped 0 bases and J dropped 5 bases, with 22 bases sitting between them. For Graves' hyperthyroidism to be stable, ophthalmopathy could not progress within 18 months. Diagnoses were made from clinical symptoms, serum measures (thyroxine and TRAb), thyroid ultrasound and orbital computed tomography. PBMCs were obtained from 9.5 to 10 ml fresh peripheral blood. Template material for amplifying TCR beta CDR3 regions consisted of RNA transcripts. The HTBI primer set was used in a first-round RT-PCR of the TCR CDR3. TCRdb processed the multiplex PCR reads anew with MiXCR; each CDR3 protein has one entry. The data contain about 550,000 distinct CDR3 sequences, 20% of them singletons.

The chain has TRBV4-2 and TRBJ2-5; D gene uncertain. What was sequenced was blood. This TCR was recovered from a man aged 18 to 35 with Graves' hyperthyroidism. The CDR3 sequence is CASSQDEASVRAGETQYF. CDR3 in DNA: TGTGCCAGCAGCCAAGATGAAGCGAGCGTAAGGGCCGGCGAGACCCAGTACTTC.